Below are 18 T cell receptor beta chains sequenced from a single sample in a study of T cell repertoires in cytomegalovirus infection. Via MiXCR, TCRdb re-called the reads, giving one row per CDR3 protein. Of 290,000 or so distinct CDR3 sequences in the sample, approximately 8.9% were seen once. Sequencing was done on a sample of PBMCs. The receptors shown here come from a human donor in good health (CMV status not recorded). Some clones in this sample may be carry-over from other donors' samples.

The chain carries TRBV20-1 and TRBJ1-1, with a possible D match to TRBD1 (6 bases). This CDR3 spans 13 amino acids. V shed 3 bases and J shed 3 bases, with 11 bases lying between them. CDR1 is DFQATT, CDR2 SNEGSKA, per germline (reference sequence). CDR3 bases: TGCAGTGCTAGCCGCGGGGGCTACACTGAAGCTTTCTTT. The encoded protein is CSASRGGYTEAFF.

This rearrangement joins TRBV2 to TRBJ2-3; D ambiguous. Germline V CDR1 and CDR2: SNHLY, FYNNEI. V lost 4 bases and J 0 bases, leaving 5 bases between the germline ends. The CDR3 totals 13 residues. CDR3 loop: CASSGGSTDTQYF. CDR3 nucleotide sequence: TGTGCCAGCAGTGGAGGTAGCACAGATACGCAGTATTTT.

The table lists this clonotype with many counts. The chain is built from TRBV19 and TRBJ1-1; D unclear. The CDR3 loop spans 13 amino acids. Germline V gives CDR1 LNHDA, CDR2 SQIVND (reference sequence). Deletions cut 2 bases from V and 3 bases from J, with 7 bases between. CDR3 amino acids: CASSITRDTEAFF. The CDR3 coding sequence is TGTGCCAGTAGTATAACGAGGGACACTGAAGCTTTCTTT.

The rearrangement joins TRBV2 to TRBJ2-7, with D maybe TRBD2 (5 bases). The V end lost 3 bases, the J end lost 3 bases, and 6 bases lay between the germline ends. Germline lookup yields CDR1 SNHLY and CDR2 FYNNEI. The CDR3 is 12 residues long. CDR3 loop: CASSDSDYEQYF. Written as DNA, the CDR3 is TGTGCCAGCAGTGATAGCGACTACGAGCAGTACTTC.

This clonotype was counted at least ten times. The chain couples TRBV7-2 to TRBJ2-2; TRBD1 aligns across 11 bases. Germline lookup yields CDR1 SGHTA and CDR2 FQGNSA. The CDR3 totals 15 residues. The V segment lost 5 bases and the J segment 4 bases; nucleotides outside the gene matches: 3. The CDR3 DNA reads TGTGCCAGCAGCCGGACAGGGGGCGGCACCGGGGAGCTGTTTTTT. Protein sequence: CASSRTGGGTGELFF.

The chain recombines TRBV18 with TRBJ2-2, with D maybe TRBD1 (6 bases). The germline V and J ends were trimmed by 4 bases and 1 base, with 13 bases remaining between them. CDR1 and CDR2 from the germline V gene are KGHSH and LQKENI. The CDR3 consists of 16 residues. CDR3 in amino acids: CASSLQGTKNTGELFF. The CDR3 DNA follows: TGTGCCAGCTCACTCCAGGGGACAAAGAACACCGGGGAGCTGTTTTTT.

For this clonotype: A read error is likely, as this CDR3 ends without the conserved phenylalanine or tryptophan. This chain uses TRBV12-3 or TRBV12-4 with TRBJ1-1; 8 nucleotides agree with TRBD1. This CDR3 comprises 15 residues. Trimming cost V 6 bases and J 4 bases; bases outside gene matches: 10. The DNA for the CDR3 is TGTGCCAGCAGGCCTACCGGGACAGGCCCCACTGAAGCTTTCCTT. Encoded protein: CASRPTGTGPTEAFL.

The table lists this clonotype with many counts. The chain links TRBV20-1 to TRBJ1-1, with TRBD1 matching over 7 bases. The germline CDR1 and CDR2 sequences are DFQATT and SNEGSKA (reference sequence). With 4 bases clipped from V and 0 bases from J, the junction kept 8 bases outside the gene matches. The CDR3 contains 15 residues. CDR3 loop: CSAKSPTGMNTEAFF. CDR3 DNA: TGCAGTGCTAAATCTCCGACAGGGATGAACACTGAAGCTTTCTTT.

This clonotype was recorded at least ten times. This sequence joins TRBV20-1 and TRBJ2-1, with a possible D match to TRBD1 (6 bases). Trimming pared 5 bases from V and 5 bases from J, leaving 22 bases between. Germline CDR1 and CDR2: DFQATT and SNEGSKA (reference sequence). The CDR3 has 16 amino acids. This CDR3 reads CSAGGTAGAVNNEQFF. Written as DNA, the CDR3 is TGCAGTGCTGGTGGTACGGCAGGGGCGGTCAACAATGAGCAGTTCTTC.

This clonotype was recorded many times. The V call is TRBV5-1, the J call TRBJ2-1; 7 positions agree with TRBD2. CDR1 SGHRS and CDR2 YFSETQ come from the germline V gene. The CDR3 extends over 15 amino acids. The V gene end was trimmed by 2 bases and the J gene end by 3 bases; junction bases not matched to a gene: 5. The CDR3 DNA reads TGCGCCAGCAGCTTATCGACTAGCAGCTACAATGAGCAGTTCTTC. It encodes CASSLSTSSYNEQFF.

This clonotype occurred many times. The chain links TRBV18 to TRBJ2-2; unclear D gene. The V and J ends lost 0 bases and 0 bases respectively, with 14 bases between them. Germline V gene lookup returns CDR1 KGHSH and CDR2 LQKENI. This CDR3 region has 18 residues. The CDR3 sequence is CASSPPSRAHTNTGELFF. CDR3 bases: TGTGCCAGCTCACCACCGTCGAGAGCTCATACGAACACCGGGGAGCTGTTTTTT.

At least ten counts were recorded for this clonotype. This chain uses TRBV5-5 with TRBJ2-2, with unresolved D. CDR1 is SGHKS and CDR2 is YYEKEE in the germline V gene (reference sequence). The V end was cut by 0 bases, the J end by 2 bases, with 8 bases between. There are 15 residues in the CDR3. The CDR3 region has the DNA TGTGCCAGCAGCTTGGGGGCGGCCAACACCGGGGAGCTGTTTTTT. This gives the protein CASSLGAANTGELFF.

This clonotype was detected many times. Written as DNA, the CDR3 is TGTGCCAGCAGCTTAGAAGTGGGACTAGCCACCTACAATGAGCAGTTCTTC. This sequence encodes CASSLEVGLATYNEQFF. V and J are TRBV7-9 and TRBJ2-1; 9 bases are a match to TRBD2. From germline, CDR1 is SEHNR and CDR2 FQNEAQ (reference sequence). The CDR3 is made up of 17 amino acids. V lost 1 base to trimming and J lost 2 bases; unmatched junction nucleotides: 6.

The V call is TRBV20-1, the J call TRBJ2-1, with a tentative D call TRBD1 (7 bases). Germline values: CDR1 DFQATT, CDR2 SNEGSKA (reference sequence). CDR3 length: 14 residues. V was cut by 6 bases and J by 4 bases, with 16 bases left in between. The DNA for the CDR3 is TGCAGTGCAGGGAGGACAGGTAGATACAATGAGCAGTTCTTC. This codes for CSAGRTGRYNEQFF.

The J gene is TRBJ2-1, the V gene TRBV6-8; no reliable D call. V was trimmed by 0 bases and J by 3 bases, leaving 9 bases between them. The CDR3 sequence is 15 residues long. Germline CDR1 is MNHGY and CDR2 is SAAAGT. As DNA, the CDR3 is TGTGCCAGCAGTTACTCAGGGCTAGTCTACAATGAGCAGTTCTTC. Translating gives CASSYSGLVYNEQFF.

This clonotype turned up a few times. The CDR3 nucleotides read TGCAGTGCTAGACTGCAGGGGGAGCTCTATGGCTACACCTTC. As protein: CSARLQGELYGYTF. This sequence joins TRBV20-1 and TRBJ1-2; TRBD1 matches 7 bases. V lost 2 bases and J lost 4; bases outside the gene matches: 7. CDR3 size: 14 residues. CDR1 is DFQATT, CDR2 SNEGSKA, per germline (reference sequence).

The V call is TRBV20-1, the J call TRBJ1-2; D unresolved. The CDR3 has 12 amino acids. From germline, CDR1 is DFQATT and CDR2 SNEGSKA (reference sequence). With 6 bases removed from V and 7 bases from J, the gap between germline ends came to 15 bases. In DNA, the CDR3 is TGCAGTGCCGACCGGCCTACCGGTGGCTACACCTTC. Its translation: CSADRPTGGYTF.

The CDR3 region has the DNA TGTGCCAGCAGCCAAGTCGGGGGGGCCTCAGATACGCAGTATTTT. Translation gives CASSQVGGASDTQYF. The chain is built from TRBV14 and TRBJ2-3; TRBD2 matches 8 bases. In germline, CDR1 is SGHDN, CDR2 FVKESK. The trim removed 1 base at V and 4 bases at J, leaving 4 bases unmatched. The CDR3 loop spans 15 amino acids.